Following are 25 T cell receptor beta chains from one sample sequenced in a study of graft-versus-host responses after intestinal transplantation. Their target antigens are unknown. Generated by immunoSEQ multiplex PCR, the TCRdb table keeps only in-frame clones and is missing some. The table includes approximately 90,000 clones, 85% to 95% detected once. The sample in question was unstimulated CD8+ T cells sorted from spleen or lymph node cells, obtained before intestinal transplant. All receptors come from a human donor who received an intestinal transplant.

The chain is built from TRBV5-1 and TRBJ1-1; 11 nucleotides agree with TRBD1. J gave up 5 bases and V 0 bases, and 9 bases lay outside the gene matches. This CDR3 comprises 17 residues. Germline CDR1 is SGHRS and CDR2 is YFSETQ. The CDR3 spells CASSLEGQGGPGTEAFF. The CDR3 DNA reads TGCGCCAGCAGCTTGGAGGGACAGGGGGGTCCAGGGACTGAAGCTTTCTTT.

The CDR3 sequence: CASSLTETYNEQFF. CDR3 in DNA: TGTGCCAGCAGCTTAACAGAAACCTACAATGAGCAGTTCTTC. This chain connects TRBV7-9 to TRBJ2-1; D unresolved. Germline CDR1 and CDR2: SEHNR and FQNEAQ (reference sequence). V was cut by 2 bases and J by 2 bases, with 7 bases left in between. The CDR3 has 14 residues. The variable domain in full, with the rest retrieved from reference TRBV7-9 and TRBJ2-1, is DTGVSQNPRHKITKRGQNVTFRCDPISEHNRLYWYRQTLGQGPEFLTYFQNEAQLEKSRLLSDRFSAERPKGSFSTLEIQRTEQGDSAMYLCASSLTETYNEQFFGPGTRLTVL.

The rearrangement links TRBV9 to TRBJ2-5; D unclear. The CDR3 loop spans 16 amino acids. The V gene lost 3 bases and the J gene lost 1 base, with 16 bases spanning the gap. Germline CDR1 is SGDLS and CDR2 is YYNGEE. The DNA for the CDR3 is TGTGCCAGCAGCGGCATGGTGACTGGATCCCAAGAGACCCAGTACTTC. Amino acids: CASSGMVTGSQETQYF.

V is TRBV11-2 and J is TRBJ1-1; D unresolved. Deletions cut 0 bases from V and 7 bases from J, with 6 bases between. This CDR3 spans 12 amino acids. Germline CDR1 and CDR2: SGHAT and FQNNGV. The CDR3, as DNA: TGTGCCAGCAGCTTAGATACAATTGAAGCTTTCTTT. Encoded protein: CASSLDTIEAFF.

The J gene is TRBJ2-7, the V gene TRBV19; 9 nucleotides line up with TRBD1. From germline, CDR1 is LNHDA and CDR2 SQIVND (reference sequence). J lost 0 bases, V lost 4 bases, and 10 bases had no gene match. The CDR3 covers 17 residues. The CDR3 reads CASSTWDRAQISYEQYF. DNA for the CDR3: TGTGCCAGTAGTACCTGGGACAGGGCCCAAATCTCCTACGAGCAGTACTTC.

The chain recombines TRBV19 with TRBJ1-1; no firm D call. Germline V CDR1 and CDR2: LNHDA, SQIVND (reference sequence). The V end was cut by 3 bases, the J end by 5 bases, with 13 bases between. The CDR3 sequence is 14 residues long. The chain's CDR3 is CASSIGNAATEAFF. The CDR3 nucleotides read TGTGCCAGTAGTATCGGAAATGCGGCAACTGAAGCTTTCTTT.

The rearrangement joins TRBV19 to TRBJ1-5, with a weak D call TRBD1 (6 bases). The germline V and J ends were trimmed by 3 bases and 0 bases, with 15 bases remaining between them. CDR3 length equals 17 residues. Germline CDR1 is LNHDA and CDR2 is SQIVND (reference sequence). The CDR3 region is CASSITSGAYSNQPQHF. CDR3 in DNA: TGTGCCAGTAGTATTACATCAGGGGCCTATAGCAATCAGCCCCAGCATTTT.

The genes are TRBV7-9 and TRBJ1-1, with 7 bases matching TRBD1. V trimming: 5 bases; J trimming: 4 bases; junction bases outside the gene matches: 16. This CDR3 contains 17 residues. Per germline, CDR1 SEHNR and CDR2 FQNEAQ (reference sequence). CDR3 coding DNA: TGTGCCAGCAGCATTCCCCGGGACAGAGGTCTGATCACTGAAGCTTTCTTT. This encodes CASSIPRDRGLITEAFF.

The chain combines TRBV7-6 with TRBJ1-1; a weak D match, TRBD1 (6 bases). Germline V lookup: CDR1 SGHVS, CDR2 FNYEAQ. The CDR3 is made up of 16 amino acids. Trimming stripped 1 base from V and 1 base from J, with 13 bases between. CDR3: CASSLGGLGGNTEAFF. The CDR3 nucleotides are TGTGCCAGCAGCTTAGGTGGGCTAGGGGGGAACACTGAAGCTTTCTTT.

The V call is TRBV5-5, the J call TRBJ1-2; 9 nucleotides line up with TRBD1. Trimming cost V 0 bases and J 5 bases; bases outside gene matches: 2. CDR1 is SGHKS and CDR2 is YYEKEE in the germline V gene (reference sequence). The CDR3 is made up of 14 amino acids. In nucleotides, the CDR3 is TGTGCCAGCAGCTTGGGACAGGGGGTATATGGCTACACCTTC. This sequence encodes CASSLGQGVYGYTF.

The chain combines TRBV9 with TRBJ2-1; a possible D gene is TRBD2 (7 bases). V gave up 4 bases and J gave up 4 bases, with 18 bases separating them. Germline lookup yields CDR1 SGDLS and CDR2 YYNGEE. The CDR3 length is 16 residues. DNA for the CDR3: TGTGCCAGCAGCTCCAAAGGGGGGGGATATTACAATGAGCAGTTCTTC. It translates to CASSSKGGGYYNEQFF.

A note on this clone: Other DNA sequences in the same sample also yield this CDR3. This rearrangement joins TRBV27 to TRBJ1-1, with D maybe TRBD1 (5 bases). CDR1 and CDR2 from the germline V gene are MNHEY and SMNVEV (reference sequence). V lost 8 bases to trimming and J lost 1 base, with 8 bases between them. The length of the CDR3 is 12 residues. The CDR3 DNA follows: TGTGCCAGCCGTACAGGGAACACTGAAGCTTTCTTT. Translating it yields CASRTGNTEAFF.

This sequence joins TRBV4-3 and TRBJ1-1; 9 nucleotides agree with TRBD1. CDR1 and CDR2 from the germline V gene are LGHNA and YSLEER. The ends lost 3 bases at V and 1 base at J; junction bases unmatched: 3. CDR3 length: 15 residues. CDR3 region: CASSHRTGENTEAFF. The DNA of the CDR3 is TGCGCCAGCAGCCATAGGACAGGGGAGAACACTGAAGCTTTCTTT.

Here the CDR3 reads CASSQGYRVEGYTF. In DNA form, the CDR3 reads TGTGCCAGCAGCCAAGGGTACAGGGTGGAGGGCTACACCTTC. The chain combines TRBV14 with TRBJ1-2; possibly TRBD1 for D (6 bases). The V and J ends lost 1 base and 8 bases respectively, with 14 bases between them. Looked up from germline, CDR1 is SGHDN and CDR2 is FVKESK. There are 14 residues in the CDR3.

This chain joins TRBV10-2 and TRBJ2-7; TRBD2 is a possible D gene (6 bases). This CDR3 spans 13 amino acids. Trimming left V 7 bases short and J 3 bases short, with 13 bases between. The V gene's germline CDR1 is WSHSY and CDR2 SAAADI. CDR3 amino acids: CASKGLPDYEQYF. The CDR3 coding sequence is TGCGCCAGCAAAGGACTACCCGACTACGAGCAGTACTTC.

The V gene is TRBV11-2, the J gene TRBJ2-1, with D unclear. The CDR3 is made up of 14 amino acids. Germline CDR1 is SGHAT and CDR2 is FQNNGV. The germline V and J ends were trimmed by 5 bases and 5 bases, with 13 bases remaining between them. The CDR3 loop is CASSPSGSHNEQFF. The CDR3 region has the DNA TGTGCCAGCAGCCCCTCAGGCTCTCACAATGAGCAGTTCTTC. Full variable domain (missing parts from reference TRBV11-2 and TRBJ2-1): EAGVAQSPRYKIIEKRQSVAFWCNPISGHATLYWYQQILGQGPKLLIQFQNNGVVDDSQLPKDRFSAERLKGVDSTLKIQPAKLEDSAVYLCASSPSGSHNEQFFGPGTRLTVL.

The J gene is TRBJ2-3, the V gene TRBV9, with 9 bases matching TRBD2. CDR1 and CDR2 from the germline V gene are SGDLS and YYNGEE. CDR3 size: 18 residues. With V trimmed by 4 bases and J by 3 bases, 15 bases remained unmatched. CDR3: CASSRGLAGTFGTDTQYF. CDR3 nucleotide sequence: TGTGCCAGCAGCCGGGGTCTAGCGGGGACATTTGGGACAGATACGCAGTATTTT.

The chain recombines TRBV7-2 with TRBJ2-2, with a possible D match to TRBD2 (7 bases). Trimming left V 2 bases short and J 1 base short, with 14 bases between. The CDR3 consists of 17 residues. The germline V gene has CDR1 SGHTA and CDR2 FQGNSA. This CDR3 is CASSLLAGAVNTGELFF. For the CDR3, the DNA is TGTGCCAGCAGCTTACTGGCGGGGGCCGTGAACACCGGGGAGCTGTTTTTT.

V is TRBV4-3 and J is TRBJ1-3; D is possibly TRBD1 (5 bases). With 0 bases removed from V and 4 bases from J, the gap between germline ends came to 13 bases. The CDR3 is 16 residues long. Germline V gene data show CDR1 as LGHNA and CDR2 as YSLEER. The CDR3 sequence is CASSQDHGQGGNTIYF. The CDR3 coding sequence is TGCGCCAGCAGCCAAGATCATGGGCAGGGAGGAAACACCATATATTTT.

The chain employs TRBV19 and TRBJ2-7, with 11 bases lining up with TRBD2. Germline CDR1 and CDR2: LNHDA and SQIVND (reference sequence). The ends lost 5 bases at V and 1 base at J; junction bases unmatched: 7. The CDR3 runs 16 residues. The CDR3 loop reads CASSARLAGKSYEQYF. As DNA, the CDR3 is TGTGCCAGTAGTGCCCGACTAGCGGGGAAATCCTACGAGCAGTACTTC.

This clone was seen a single time. The chain uses TRBV5-5 and TRBJ2-7; D uncertain. Germline CDR1 SGHKS, CDR2 YYEKEE (reference sequence). With 2 bases removed from V and 7 bases from J, the gap between germline ends came to 7 bases. The CDR3 is made up of 11 amino acids. This CDR3 is CASSFTVEQYF. The CDR3 DNA follows: TGTGCCAGCAGCTTTACAGTGGAGCAGTACTTC.

The chain couples TRBV28 to TRBJ1-1, with 7 bases aligning to TRBD1. Per germline, CDR1 MDHEN and CDR2 SYDVKM. The V segment lost 5 bases and the J segment 3 bases; nucleotides outside the gene matches: 12. The CDR3 runs to 16 residues. Written as DNA, the CDR3 is TGTGCCAGCAGTCTCCTTGCGGACAGGCTGTACACTGAAGCTTTCTTT. Amino acids: CASSLLADRLYTEAFF.

A single count supports this clone. The gene calls are TRBV6-1 and TRBJ2-7; TRBD1 aligns across 7 bases. The CDR3 contains 14 residues. V lost 10 bases and J lost 5; bases outside the gene matches: 14. CDR1 is MNHNS, CDR2 SASEGT, per germline. CDR3 coding DNA: TGTGCCACCTCAGGGTGGCAGGGGGAACACGAGCAGTACTTC. It encodes CATSGWQGEHEQYF.

The rearrangement links TRBV5-6 to TRBJ1-6; possible D gene TRBD1, 6 bases. V was pared by 6 bases and J by 11 bases, with 18 bases between. This CDR3 is built from 14 residues. CDR1 and CDR2 from the germline V gene are SGHDT and YYEEEE. In DNA, the CDR3 is TGTGCCAGCACCCTAAACAGGGTTAGAACACCCCTCCACTTT. Amino acids: CASTLNRVRTPLHF.

The sample holds a few counts of this clone. The genes are TRBV2 and TRBJ1-1; TRBD1 matches 9 bases. CDR1 and CDR2 (germline): SNHLY, FYNNEI. The CDR3 consists of 12 residues. V dropped 6 bases and J dropped 11; count of bases not matched to a gene: 7. CDR3 DNA: TGTGCCAGCAGGCTCACAGGGGGCAGGGCTTTCTTT. This encodes CASRLTGGRAFF.